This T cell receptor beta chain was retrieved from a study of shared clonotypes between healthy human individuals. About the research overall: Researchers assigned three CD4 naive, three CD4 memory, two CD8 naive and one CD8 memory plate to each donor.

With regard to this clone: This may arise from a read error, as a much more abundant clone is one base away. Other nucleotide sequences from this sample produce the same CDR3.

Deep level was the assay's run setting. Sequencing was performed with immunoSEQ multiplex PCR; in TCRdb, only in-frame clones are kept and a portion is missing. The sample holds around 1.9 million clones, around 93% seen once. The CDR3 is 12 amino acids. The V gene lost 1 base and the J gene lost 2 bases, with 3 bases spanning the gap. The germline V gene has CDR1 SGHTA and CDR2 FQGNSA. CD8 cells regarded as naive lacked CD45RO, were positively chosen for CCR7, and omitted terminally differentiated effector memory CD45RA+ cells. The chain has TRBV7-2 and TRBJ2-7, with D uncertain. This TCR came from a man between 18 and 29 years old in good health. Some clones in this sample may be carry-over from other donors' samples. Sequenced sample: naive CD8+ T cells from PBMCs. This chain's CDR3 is CASSLVAYEQYF. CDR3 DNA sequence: TGTGCCAGCAGCTTAGTGGCCTACGAGCAGTACTTC.